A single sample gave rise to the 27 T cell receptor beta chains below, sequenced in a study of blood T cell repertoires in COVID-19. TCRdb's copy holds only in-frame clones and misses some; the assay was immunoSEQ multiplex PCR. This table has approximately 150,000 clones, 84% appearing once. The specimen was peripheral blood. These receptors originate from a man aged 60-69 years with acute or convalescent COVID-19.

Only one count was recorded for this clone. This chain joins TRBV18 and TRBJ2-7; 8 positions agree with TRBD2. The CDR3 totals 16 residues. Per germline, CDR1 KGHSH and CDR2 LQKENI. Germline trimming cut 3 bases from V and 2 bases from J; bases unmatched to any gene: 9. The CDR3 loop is CASSPLSSGSTYEQYF. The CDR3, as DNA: TGTGCCAGCTCACCCCTCTCTAGCGGGTCAACCTACGAGCAGTACTTC.

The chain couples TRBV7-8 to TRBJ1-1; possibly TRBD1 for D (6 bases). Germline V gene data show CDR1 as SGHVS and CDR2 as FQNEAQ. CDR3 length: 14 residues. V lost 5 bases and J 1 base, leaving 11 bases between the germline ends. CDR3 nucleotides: TGTGCCAGCAGCCAGACAGGAGAGAACACTGAAGCTTTCTTT. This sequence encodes CASSQTGENTEAFF.

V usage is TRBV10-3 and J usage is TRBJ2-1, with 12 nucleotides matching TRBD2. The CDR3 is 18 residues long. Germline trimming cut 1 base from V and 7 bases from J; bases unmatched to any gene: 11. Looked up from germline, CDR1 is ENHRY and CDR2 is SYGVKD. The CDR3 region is CAISELPLATSGRNEQFF. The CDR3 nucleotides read TGTGCCATCAGTGAGTTGCCCCTCGCCACTAGCGGGAGGAATGAGCAGTTCTTC.

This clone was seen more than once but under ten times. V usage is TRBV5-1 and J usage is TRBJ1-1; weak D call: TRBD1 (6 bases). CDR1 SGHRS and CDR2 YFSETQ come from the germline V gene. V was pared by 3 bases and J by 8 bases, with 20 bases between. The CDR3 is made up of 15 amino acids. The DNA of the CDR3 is TGCGCCAGCAGCTATACAATGTTTGGGGGCGACGAAGCTTTCTTT. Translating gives CASSYTMFGGDEAFF. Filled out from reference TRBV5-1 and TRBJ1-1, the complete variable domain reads KAGVTQTPRYLIKTRGQQVTLSCSPISGHRSVSWYQQTPGQGLQFLFEYFSETQRNKGNFPGRFSGRQFSNSRSEMNVSTLELGDSALYLCASSYTMFGGDEAFFGQGTRLTVV.

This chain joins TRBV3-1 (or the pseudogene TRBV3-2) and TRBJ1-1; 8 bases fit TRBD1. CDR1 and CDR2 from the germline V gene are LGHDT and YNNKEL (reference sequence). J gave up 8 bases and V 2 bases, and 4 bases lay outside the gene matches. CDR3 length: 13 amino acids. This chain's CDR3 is CASSQPTGGEAFF. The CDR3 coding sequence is TGTGCCAGCAGCCAACCTACAGGGGGAGAAGCTTTCTTT.

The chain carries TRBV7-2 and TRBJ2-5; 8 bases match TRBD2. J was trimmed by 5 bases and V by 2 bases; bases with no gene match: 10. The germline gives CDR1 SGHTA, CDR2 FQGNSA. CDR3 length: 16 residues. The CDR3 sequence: CASSLQLAGGWETQYF. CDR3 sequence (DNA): TGTGCCAGCAGCTTACAACTGGCGGGAGGTTGGGAGACCCAGTACTTC.

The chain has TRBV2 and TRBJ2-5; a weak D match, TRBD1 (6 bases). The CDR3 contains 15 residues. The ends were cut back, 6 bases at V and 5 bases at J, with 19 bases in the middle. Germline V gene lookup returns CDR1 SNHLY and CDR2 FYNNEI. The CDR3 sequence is CASRTAGTGLETQYF. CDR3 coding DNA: TGTGCCAGCAGGACGGCCGGCACAGGGTTGGAGACCCAGTACTTC. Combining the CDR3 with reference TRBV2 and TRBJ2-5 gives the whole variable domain EPEVTQTPSHQVTQMGQEVILRCVPISNHLYFYWYRQILGQKVEFLVSFYNNEISEKSEIFDDQFSVERPDGSNFTLKIRSTKLEDSAMYFCASRTAGTGLETQYFGPGTRLLVL.

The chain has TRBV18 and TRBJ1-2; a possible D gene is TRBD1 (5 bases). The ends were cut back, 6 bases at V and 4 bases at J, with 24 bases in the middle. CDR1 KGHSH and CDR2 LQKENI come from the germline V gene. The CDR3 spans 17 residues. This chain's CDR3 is CASSPSEGLQGGYGYTF. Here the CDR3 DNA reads TGTGCCAGCTCCCCATCTGAGGGACTCCAGGGAGGCTATGGCTACACCTTC.

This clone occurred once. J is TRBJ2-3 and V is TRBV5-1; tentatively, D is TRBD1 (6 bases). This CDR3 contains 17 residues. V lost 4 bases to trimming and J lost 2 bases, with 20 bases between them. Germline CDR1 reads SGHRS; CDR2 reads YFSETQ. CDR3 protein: CASSPDKQGFSTDTQYF. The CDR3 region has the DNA TGCGCCAGCAGCCCGGATAAACAGGGATTCTCCACAGATACGCAGTATTTT.

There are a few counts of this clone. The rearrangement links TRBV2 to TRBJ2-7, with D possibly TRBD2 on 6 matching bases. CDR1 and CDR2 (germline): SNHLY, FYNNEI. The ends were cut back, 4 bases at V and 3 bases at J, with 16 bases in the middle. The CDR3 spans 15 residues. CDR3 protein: CASSVWAGRLYEQYF. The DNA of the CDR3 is TGTGCCAGCAGTGTTTGGGCGGGAAGACTCTACGAGCAGTACTTC. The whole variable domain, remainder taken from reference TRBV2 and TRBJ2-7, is EPEVTQTPSHQVTQMGQEVILRCVPISNHLYFYWYRQILGQKVEFLVSFYNNEISEKSEIFDDQFSVERPDGSNFTLKIRSTKLEDSAMYFCASSVWAGRLYEQYFGPGTRLTVT.

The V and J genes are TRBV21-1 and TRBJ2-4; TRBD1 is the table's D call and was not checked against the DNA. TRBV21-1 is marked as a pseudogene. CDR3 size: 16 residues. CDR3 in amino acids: CASSTDTGGGWNIQYF. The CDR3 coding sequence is TGTGCCAGCAGCACAGACACAGGGGGCGGCTGGAACATTCAGTACTTC.

CDR3 DNA sequence: TGTGCCAGCAGCCTACCGGGACAGAAGGCCGGGGAGCTGTTTTTT. Protein sequence: CASSLPGQKAGELFF. The rearrangement uses TRBV5-4 and TRBJ2-2; TRBD1 agrees at 7 bases. The germline gives CDR1 SGHNT, CDR2 YYREEE (reference sequence). The junction had 9 bases not matched to a gene; V was cut back by 4 bases and J by 6 bases. The CDR3 spans 15 residues.

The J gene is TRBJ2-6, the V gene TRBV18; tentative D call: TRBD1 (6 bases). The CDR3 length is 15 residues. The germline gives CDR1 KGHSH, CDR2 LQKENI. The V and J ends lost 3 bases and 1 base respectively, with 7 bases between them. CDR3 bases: TGTGCCAGCTCACCCAGGGGATCTGGGGCCAACGTCCTGACTTTC. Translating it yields CASSPRGSGANVLTF. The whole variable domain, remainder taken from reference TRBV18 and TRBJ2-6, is NAGVMQNPRHLVRRRGQEARLRCSPMKGHSHVYWYRQLPEEGLKFMVYLQKENIIDESGMPKERFSAEFPKEGPSILRIQQVVRGDSAAYFCASSPRGSGANVLTFGAGSRLTVL.

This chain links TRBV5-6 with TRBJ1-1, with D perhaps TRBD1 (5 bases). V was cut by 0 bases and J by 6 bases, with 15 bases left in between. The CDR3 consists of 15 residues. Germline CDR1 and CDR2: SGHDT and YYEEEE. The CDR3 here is CASSLEVAGIPEAFF. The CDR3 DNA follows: TGTGCCAGCAGCTTGGAAGTTGCAGGGATCCCTGAAGCTTTCTTT.

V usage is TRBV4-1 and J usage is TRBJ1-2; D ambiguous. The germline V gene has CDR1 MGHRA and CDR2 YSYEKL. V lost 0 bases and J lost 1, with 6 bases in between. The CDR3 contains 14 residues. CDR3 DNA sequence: TGCGCCAGCAGCCAAGAACAGTTTAACTATGGCTACACCTTC. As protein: CASSQEQFNYGYTF.

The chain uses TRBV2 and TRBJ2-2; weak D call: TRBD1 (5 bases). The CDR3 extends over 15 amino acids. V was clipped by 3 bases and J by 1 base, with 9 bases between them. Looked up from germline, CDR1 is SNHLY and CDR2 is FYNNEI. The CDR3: CASSESRENTGELFF. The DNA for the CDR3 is TGTGCCAGCAGTGAGAGCAGGGAGAACACCGGGGAGCTGTTTTTT. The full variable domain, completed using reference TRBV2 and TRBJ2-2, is EPEVTQTPSHQVTQMGQEVILRCVPISNHLYFYWYRQILGQKVEFLVSFYNNEISEKSEIFDDQFSVERPDGSNFTLKIRSTKLEDSAMYFCASSESRENTGELFFGEGSRLTVL.

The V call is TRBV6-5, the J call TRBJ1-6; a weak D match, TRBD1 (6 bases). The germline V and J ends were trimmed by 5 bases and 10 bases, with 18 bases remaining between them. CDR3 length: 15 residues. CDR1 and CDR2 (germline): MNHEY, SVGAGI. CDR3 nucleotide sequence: TGTGCCAGCAGTCCCCTAGGGGGGGGCAACTCACCCCTCCACTTT. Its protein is CASSPLGGGNSPLHF.

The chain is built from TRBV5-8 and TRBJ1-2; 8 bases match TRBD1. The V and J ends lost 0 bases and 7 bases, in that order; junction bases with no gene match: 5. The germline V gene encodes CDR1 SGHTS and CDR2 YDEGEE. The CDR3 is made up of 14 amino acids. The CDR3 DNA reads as TGTGCCAGCAGCTTGGGGGCAGGGGGCTCTGGCTACACCTTC. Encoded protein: CASSLGAGGSGYTF.

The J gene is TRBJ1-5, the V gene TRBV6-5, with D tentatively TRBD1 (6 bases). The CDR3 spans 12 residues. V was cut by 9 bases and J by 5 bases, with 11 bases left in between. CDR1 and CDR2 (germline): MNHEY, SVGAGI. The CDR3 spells CASRQADQPQHF. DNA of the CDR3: TGTGCCAGTAGACAGGCTGATCAGCCCCAGCATTTT.

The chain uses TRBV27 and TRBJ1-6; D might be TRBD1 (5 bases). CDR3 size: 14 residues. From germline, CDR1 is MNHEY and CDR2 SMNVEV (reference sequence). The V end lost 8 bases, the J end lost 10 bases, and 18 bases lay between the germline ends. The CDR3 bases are TGTGCCAGCCGAAACCAGGGTTTTCAGTCACCCCTCCACTTT. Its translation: CASRNQGFQSPLHF.

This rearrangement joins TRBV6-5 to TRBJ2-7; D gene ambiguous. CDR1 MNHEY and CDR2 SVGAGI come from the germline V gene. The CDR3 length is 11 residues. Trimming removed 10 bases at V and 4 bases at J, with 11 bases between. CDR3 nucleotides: TGTGCCACCCTCACAGAGTACGAGCAGTACTTC. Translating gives CATLTEYEQYF.

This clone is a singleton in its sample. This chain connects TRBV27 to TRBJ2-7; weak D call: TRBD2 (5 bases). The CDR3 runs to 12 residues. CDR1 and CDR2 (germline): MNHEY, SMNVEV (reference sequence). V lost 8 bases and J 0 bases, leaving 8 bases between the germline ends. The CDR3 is CASGLSSYEQYF. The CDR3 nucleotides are TGTGCCAGCGGACTCTCCTCCTACGAGCAGTACTTC.

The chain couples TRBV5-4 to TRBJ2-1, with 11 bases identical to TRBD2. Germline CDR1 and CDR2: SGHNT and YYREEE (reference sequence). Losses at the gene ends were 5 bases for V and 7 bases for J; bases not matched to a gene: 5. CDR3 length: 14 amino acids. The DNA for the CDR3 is TGTGCCAGCAGTACCCGACTAGCGGGGAATGAGCAGTTCTTC. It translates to CASSTRLAGNEQFF.

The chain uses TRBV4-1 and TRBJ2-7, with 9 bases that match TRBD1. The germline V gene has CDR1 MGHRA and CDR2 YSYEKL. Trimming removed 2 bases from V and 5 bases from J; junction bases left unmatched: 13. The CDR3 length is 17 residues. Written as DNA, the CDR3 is TGCGCCAGCAGCCAAATTTCTCCGGGACAGGGTGATCACGAGCAGTACTTC. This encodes CASSQISPGQGDHEQYF.

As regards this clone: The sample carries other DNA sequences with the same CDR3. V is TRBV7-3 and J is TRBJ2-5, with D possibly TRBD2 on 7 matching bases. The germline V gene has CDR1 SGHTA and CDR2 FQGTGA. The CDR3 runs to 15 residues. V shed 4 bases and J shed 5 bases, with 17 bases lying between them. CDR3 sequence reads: CASSSSAGAGETQYF. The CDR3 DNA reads TGTGCCAGCAGCTCTTCCGCGGGGGCGGGGGAGACCCAGTACTTC.

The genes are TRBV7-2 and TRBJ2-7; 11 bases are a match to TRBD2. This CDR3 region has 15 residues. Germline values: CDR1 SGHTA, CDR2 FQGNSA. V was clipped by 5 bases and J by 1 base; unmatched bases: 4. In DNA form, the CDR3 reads TGTGCCAGCAGCGCAGGGACTAGCGGATCCTACGAGCAGTACTTC. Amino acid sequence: CASSAGTSGSYEQYF.

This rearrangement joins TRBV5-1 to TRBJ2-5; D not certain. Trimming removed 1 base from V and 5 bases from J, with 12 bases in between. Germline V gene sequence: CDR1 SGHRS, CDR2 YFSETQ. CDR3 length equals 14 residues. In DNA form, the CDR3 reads TGCGCCAGCAGCTTGTTCTCTACGAGGGAGACCCAGTACTTC. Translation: CASSLFSTRETQYF. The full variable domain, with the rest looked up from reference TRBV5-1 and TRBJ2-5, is KAGVTQTPRYLIKTRGQQVTLSCSPISGHRSVSWYQQTPGQGLQFLFEYFSETQRNKGNFPGRFSGRQFSNSRSEMNVSTLELGDSALYLCASSLFSTRETQYFGPGTRLLVL.